The text below deals with one T cell receptor beta chain. Its antigen is currently unknown. This entry comes from a study of persistence of HIV-infected CD4 T cells. The libraries were made with immunoSEQ version 4 in survey mode. Profiled with immunoSEQ multiplex PCR; TCRdb holds only in-frame clones, not every one. The data hold roughly 35,000 clones, with 80% observed a single time. This CDR3 has 11 residues. V dropped 8 bases and J dropped 1 base, with 6 bases sitting between them. Germline V gene lookup returns CDR1 SNHLY and CDR2 FYNNEI. Cells were stimulated with CMV-infected fibroblast lysates at 8.5 to 10 ug/mL. CD40L-negative CD69-negative CD45RO-high memory CD4+ T cells were sorted as populations depleted of antigen-responding cells.

The chain joins TRBV2 to TRBJ2-7, with D tentatively TRBD2 (6 bases). The source was CD4+ T cells sorted from PBMCs after roughly 18-hour stimulation, collected from a patient who received antiretroviral therapy. The sequence derives from an adult man with HIV who was CMV-seropositive. CDR3 protein: CASGGSYEQYF. CDR3 coding DNA: TGTGCCAGCGGGGGGTCCTACGAGCAGTACTTC.